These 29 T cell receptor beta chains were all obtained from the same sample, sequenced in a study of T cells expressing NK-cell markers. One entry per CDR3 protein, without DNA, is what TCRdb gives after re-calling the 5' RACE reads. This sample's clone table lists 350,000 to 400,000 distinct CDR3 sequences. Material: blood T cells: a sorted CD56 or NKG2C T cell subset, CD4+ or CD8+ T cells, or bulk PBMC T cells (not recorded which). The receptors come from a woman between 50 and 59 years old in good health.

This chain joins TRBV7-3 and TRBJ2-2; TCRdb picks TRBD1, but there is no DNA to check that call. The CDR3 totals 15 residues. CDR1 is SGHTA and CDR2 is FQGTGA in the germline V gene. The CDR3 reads CASSLRGSYTGELFF.

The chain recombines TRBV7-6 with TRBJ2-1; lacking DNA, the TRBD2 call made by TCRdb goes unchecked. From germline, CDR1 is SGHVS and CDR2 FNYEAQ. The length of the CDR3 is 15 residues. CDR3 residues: CASSLESGTTHEQFF.

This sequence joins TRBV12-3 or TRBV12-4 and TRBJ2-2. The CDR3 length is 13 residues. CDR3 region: CASSFTSRRELFF.

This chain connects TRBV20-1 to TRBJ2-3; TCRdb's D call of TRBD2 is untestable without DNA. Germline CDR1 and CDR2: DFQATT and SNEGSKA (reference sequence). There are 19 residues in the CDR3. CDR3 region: CSARGMRRGLAHSTDTQYF.

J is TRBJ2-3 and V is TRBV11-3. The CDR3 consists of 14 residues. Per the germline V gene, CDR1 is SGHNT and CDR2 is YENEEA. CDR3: CASGRTVSTDTQYF.

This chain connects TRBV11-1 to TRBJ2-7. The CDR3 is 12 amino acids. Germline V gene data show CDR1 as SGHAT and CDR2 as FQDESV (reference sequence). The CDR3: CASSYLDYEQYF.

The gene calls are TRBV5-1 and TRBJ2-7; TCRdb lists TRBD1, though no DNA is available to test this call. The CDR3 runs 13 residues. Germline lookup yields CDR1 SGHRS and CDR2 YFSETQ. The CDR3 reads CASGQGPTYEQYF. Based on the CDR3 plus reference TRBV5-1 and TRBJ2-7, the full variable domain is KAGVTQTPRYLIKTRGQQVTLSCSPISGHRSVSWYQQTPGQGLQFLFEYFSETQRNKGNFPGRFSGRQFSNSRSEMNVSTLELGDSALYLCASGQGPTYEQYFGPGTRLTVT.

CDR3 sequence: CASRGLAASNEQFF. The rearrangement uses TRBV4-1 and TRBJ2-1; TCRdb's D call of TRBD2 is untestable without DNA. The CDR3 loop spans 14 amino acids. From germline, CDR1 is MGHRA and CDR2 YSYEKL.

The CDR3 region is CASSLFQRAPSSPYQETQYF. The chain joins TRBV12-3 or TRBV12-4 to TRBJ2-5; the TCRdb D gene call, TRBD1, has no DNA to confirm it. CDR3 size: 20 residues.

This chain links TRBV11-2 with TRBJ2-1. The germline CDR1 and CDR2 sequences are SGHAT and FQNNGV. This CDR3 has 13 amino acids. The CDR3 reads CASSPSKANEQFF.

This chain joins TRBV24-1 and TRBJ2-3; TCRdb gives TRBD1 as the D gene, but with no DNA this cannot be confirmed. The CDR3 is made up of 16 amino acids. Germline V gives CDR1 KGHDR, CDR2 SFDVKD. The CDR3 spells CATSDFMSSDTDTQYF.

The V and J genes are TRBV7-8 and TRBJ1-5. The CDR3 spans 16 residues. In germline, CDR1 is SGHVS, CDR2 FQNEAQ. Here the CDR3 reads CASSLRDPVGNQPQHF.

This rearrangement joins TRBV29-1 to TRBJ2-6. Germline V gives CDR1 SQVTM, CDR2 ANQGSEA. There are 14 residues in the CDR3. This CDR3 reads CSVLDQAGANVLTF.

The CDR3 sequence: CASSQDGSWTSGVYNEQFF. The J gene is TRBJ2-1, the V gene TRBV4-1; TCRdb outputs TRBD2, but without DNA this stays unchecked. CDR1 is MGHRA, CDR2 YSYEKL, per germline. The CDR3 is 19 amino acids.

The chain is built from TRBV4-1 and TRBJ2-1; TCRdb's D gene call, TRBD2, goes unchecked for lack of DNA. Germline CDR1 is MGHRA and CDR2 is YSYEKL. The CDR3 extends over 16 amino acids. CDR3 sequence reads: CASSQGLAGVGHEQFF.

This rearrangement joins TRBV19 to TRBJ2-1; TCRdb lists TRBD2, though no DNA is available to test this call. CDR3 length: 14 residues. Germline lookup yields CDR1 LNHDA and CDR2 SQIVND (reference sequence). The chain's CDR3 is CASSLQRTSGEQFF.

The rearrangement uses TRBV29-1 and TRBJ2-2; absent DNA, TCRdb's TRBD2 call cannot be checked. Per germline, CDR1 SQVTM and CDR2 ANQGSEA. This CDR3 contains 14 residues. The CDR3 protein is CSVEARESYGELFF.

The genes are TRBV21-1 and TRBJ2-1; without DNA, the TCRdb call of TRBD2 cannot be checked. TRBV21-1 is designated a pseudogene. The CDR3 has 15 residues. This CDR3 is CASSTPGTSLNEQFF.

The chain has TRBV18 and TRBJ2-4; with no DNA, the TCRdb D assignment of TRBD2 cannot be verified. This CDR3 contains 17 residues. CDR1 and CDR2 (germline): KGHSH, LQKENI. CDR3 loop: CASSPRARDLAKNIQYF.

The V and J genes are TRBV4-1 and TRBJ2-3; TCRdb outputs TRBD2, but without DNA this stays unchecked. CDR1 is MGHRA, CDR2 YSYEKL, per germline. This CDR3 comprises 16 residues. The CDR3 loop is CASSQGLAAGTDTQYF.

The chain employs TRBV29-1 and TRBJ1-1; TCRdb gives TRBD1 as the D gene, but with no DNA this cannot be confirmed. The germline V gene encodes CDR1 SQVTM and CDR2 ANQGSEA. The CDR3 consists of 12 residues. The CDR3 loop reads CSDSQGAGEAFF.

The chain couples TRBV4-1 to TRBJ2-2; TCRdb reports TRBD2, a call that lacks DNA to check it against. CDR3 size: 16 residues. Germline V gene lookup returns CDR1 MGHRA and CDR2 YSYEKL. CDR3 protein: CASSQVAGGPTGELFF.

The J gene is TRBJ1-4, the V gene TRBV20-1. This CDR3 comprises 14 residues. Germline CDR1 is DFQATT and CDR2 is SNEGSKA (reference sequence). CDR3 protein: CSARDHQGYEKLFF.

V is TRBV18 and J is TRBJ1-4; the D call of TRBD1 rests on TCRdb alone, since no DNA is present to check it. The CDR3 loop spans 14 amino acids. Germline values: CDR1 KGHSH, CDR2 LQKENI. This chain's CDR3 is CASSPQDRNEKLFF.

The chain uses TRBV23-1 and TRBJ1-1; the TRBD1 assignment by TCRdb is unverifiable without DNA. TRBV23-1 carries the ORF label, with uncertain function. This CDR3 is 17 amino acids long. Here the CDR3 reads CASSLTTGAVTNTEAFF.

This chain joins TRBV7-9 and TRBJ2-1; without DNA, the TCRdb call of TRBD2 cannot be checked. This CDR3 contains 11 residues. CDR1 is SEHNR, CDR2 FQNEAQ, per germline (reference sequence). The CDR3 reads CASSRDSEQFF.

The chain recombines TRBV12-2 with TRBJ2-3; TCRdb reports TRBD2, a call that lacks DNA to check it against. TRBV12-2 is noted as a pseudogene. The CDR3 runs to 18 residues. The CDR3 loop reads CASRLVSGPSLFTDTQYF.

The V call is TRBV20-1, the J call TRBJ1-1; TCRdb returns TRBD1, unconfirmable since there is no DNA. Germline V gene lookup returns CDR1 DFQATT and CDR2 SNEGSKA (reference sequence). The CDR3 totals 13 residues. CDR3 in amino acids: CSAKGWGDTEAFF.

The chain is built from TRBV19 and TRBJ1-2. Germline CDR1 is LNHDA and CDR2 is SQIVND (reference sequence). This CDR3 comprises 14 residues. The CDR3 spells CASSADPAVYGYTF.